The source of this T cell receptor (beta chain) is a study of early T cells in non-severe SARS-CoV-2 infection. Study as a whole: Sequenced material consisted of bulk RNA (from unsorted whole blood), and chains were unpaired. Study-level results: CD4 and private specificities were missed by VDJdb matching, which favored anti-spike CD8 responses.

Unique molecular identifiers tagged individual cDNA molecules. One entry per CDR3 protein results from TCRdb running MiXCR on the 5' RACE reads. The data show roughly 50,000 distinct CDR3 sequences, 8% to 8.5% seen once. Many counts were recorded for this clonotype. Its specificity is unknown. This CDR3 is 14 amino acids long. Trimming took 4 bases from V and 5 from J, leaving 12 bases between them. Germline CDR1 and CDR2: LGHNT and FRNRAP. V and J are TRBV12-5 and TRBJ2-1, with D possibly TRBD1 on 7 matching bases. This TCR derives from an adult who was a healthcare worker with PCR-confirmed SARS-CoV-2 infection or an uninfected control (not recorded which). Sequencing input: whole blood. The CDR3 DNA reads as TGTGCTAGTGGTTATGGAGGGGGCCACAATGAGCAGTTCTTC. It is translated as CASGYGGGHNEQFF.